This TCR beta chain stems from a study of blood T cell repertoires in COVID-19. The overall study: T cells, B-cell-depleted T cells, or PBMCs provided the cDNA or gDNA that served as material.

The study recruited exposed participants who had met a COVID-19 case within 2 weeks before entry. The CDR3 spans 15 residues. Germline-derived CDR1 and CDR2 are SGHRS and YFSETQ. Germline trimming cut 7 bases from V and 3 bases from J; bases unmatched to any gene: 11. TCRdb keeps only in-frame clones here, not all; method: immunoSEQ multiplex PCR. The sample gives 350,000 to 400,000 clones, about nine tenths of which show up once; about 0.9% is in the top ten. This receptor was identified in a woman aged 40 to 49 who had been exposed to COVID-19. What was sequenced was PBMCs or T cells enriched from blood (not recorded which). This rearrangement joins TRBV5-1 to TRBJ2-3, with 7 nucleotides matching TRBD2. This CDR3 reads CASGGGTSVTDTQYF. CDR3 sequence (DNA): TGCGCCAGCGGGGGGGGAACTAGCGTGACAGATACGCAGTATTTT.